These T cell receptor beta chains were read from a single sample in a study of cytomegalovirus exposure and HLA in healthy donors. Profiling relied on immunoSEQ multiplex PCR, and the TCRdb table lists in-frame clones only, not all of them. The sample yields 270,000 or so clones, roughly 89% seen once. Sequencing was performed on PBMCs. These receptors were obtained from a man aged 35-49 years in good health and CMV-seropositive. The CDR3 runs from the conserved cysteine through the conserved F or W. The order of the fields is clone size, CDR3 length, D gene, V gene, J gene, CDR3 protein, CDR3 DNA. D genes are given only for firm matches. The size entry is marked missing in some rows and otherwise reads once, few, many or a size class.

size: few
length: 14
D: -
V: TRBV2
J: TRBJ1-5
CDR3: CASSVFGVAQPQHF
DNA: TGTGCCAGCAGTGTGTTCGGGGTGGCTCAGCCCCAGCATTTT

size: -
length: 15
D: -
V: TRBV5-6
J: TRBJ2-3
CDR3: CASSLVPHTTDTQYF
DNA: TGTGCCAGCAGCTTGGTCCCGCACACCACAGATACGCAGTATTTT

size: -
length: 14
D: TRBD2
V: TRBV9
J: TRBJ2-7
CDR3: CASSVRGRIDEQYF
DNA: TGTGCCAGCAGCGTACGCGGGAGAATAGACGAGCAGTACTTC

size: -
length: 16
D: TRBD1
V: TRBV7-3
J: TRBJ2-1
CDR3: CASSSIPGQGYNEQFF
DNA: TGTGCCAGCAGCTCCATCCCGGGACAGGGATACAATGAGCAGTTCTTC

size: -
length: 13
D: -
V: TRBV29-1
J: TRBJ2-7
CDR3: CSVETRSSYEQYF
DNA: TGCAGCGTTGAAACTCGGAGCTCCTACGAGCAGTACTTC

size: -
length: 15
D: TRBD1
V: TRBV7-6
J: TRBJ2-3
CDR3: CASRRQGLGTDTQYF
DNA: TGTGCCAGCAGAAGACAGGGGTTGGGCACAGATACGCAGTATTTT

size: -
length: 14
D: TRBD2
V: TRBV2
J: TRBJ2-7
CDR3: CASSGLAGAYEQYF
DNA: TGTGCCAGCAGTGGACTAGCGGGAGCCTACGAGCAGTACTTC

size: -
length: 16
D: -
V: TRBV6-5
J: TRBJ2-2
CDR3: CASSSLTRLGTGELFF
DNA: TGTGCCAGCAGTTCCCTGACACGGCTGGGCACCGGGGAGCTGTTTTTT

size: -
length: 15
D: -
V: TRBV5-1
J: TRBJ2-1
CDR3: CASSLGAGTYNEQFF
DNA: TGCGCCAGCAGCTTGGGGGCGGGGACCTACAATGAGCAGTTCTTC

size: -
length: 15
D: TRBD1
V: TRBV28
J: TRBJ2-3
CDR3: CASSYRGPHTDTQYF
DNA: TGTGCCAGCAGTTACAGGGGACCTCACACAGATACGCAGTATTTT

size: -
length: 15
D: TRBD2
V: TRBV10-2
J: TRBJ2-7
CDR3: CASSRLAGGTDEQYF
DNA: TGCGCCAGCAGTCGCCTAGCGGGAGGGACGGACGAGCAGTACTTC

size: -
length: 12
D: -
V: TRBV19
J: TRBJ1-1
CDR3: CASLMGGTEAFF
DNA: TGTGCCAGTCTGATGGGGGGGACTGAAGCTTTCTTT

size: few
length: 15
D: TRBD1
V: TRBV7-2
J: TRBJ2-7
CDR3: CASSPQGGLVYEQYF
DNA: TGTGCCAGCAGCCCACAGGGGGGCCTTGTTTACGAGCAGTACTTC

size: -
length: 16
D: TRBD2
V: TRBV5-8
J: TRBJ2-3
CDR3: CASSVTSGPSTDTQYF
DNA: TGTGCCAGCAGCGTAACTAGCGGGCCCTCTACGGATACGCAGTATTTT

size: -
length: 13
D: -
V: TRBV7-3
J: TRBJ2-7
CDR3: CASSLRGIYEQYF
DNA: TGTGCCAGCAGCTTACGGGGGATCTACGAGCAGTACTTC

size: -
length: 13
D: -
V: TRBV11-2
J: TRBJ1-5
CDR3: CASSRGRGQPQHF
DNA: TGTGCCAGCAGCCGGGGGAGGGGTCAGCCCCAGCATTTT

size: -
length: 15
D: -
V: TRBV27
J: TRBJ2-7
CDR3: CASSLEWGPLYEQYF
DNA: TGTGCCAGCAGTTTAGAATGGGGCCCGCTGTACGAGCAGTACTTC

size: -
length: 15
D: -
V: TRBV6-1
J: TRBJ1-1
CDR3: CASTPPGGMNTEAFF
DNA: TGTGCCAGCACCCCCCCCGGGGGAATGAACACTGAAGCTTTCTTT

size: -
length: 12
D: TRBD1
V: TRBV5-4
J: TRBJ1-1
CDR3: CASSHDRAEAFF
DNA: TGTGCCAGCAGTCATGACAGGGCGGAAGCTTTCTTT

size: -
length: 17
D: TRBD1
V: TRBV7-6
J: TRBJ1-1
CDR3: CASSLGWADREGAEAFF
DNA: TGTGCCAGCAGCTTAGGCTGGGCCGACAGGGAAGGAGCTGAAGCTTTCTTT

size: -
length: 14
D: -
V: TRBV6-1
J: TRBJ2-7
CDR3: CASSVGRDNYEQYF
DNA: TGTGCCAGCAGTGTTGGCCGGGACAACTACGAGCAGTACTTC

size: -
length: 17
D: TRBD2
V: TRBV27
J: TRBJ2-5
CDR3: CASSPGLAGGRGKTQYF
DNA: TGTGCCAGCAGTCCAGGACTAGCGGGAGGCCGAGGAAAGACCCAGTACTTC